The next 21 T cell receptor beta chains were all read from a single sample in a study of blood T cell repertoires in COVID-19. Measured with immunoSEQ multiplex PCR; TCRdb has only the in-frame clones, and not every one. Among 300,000 to 350,000 clones, approximately 83% were seen once, and the ten largest hold roughly 2.2%. Sequenced input: PBMCs or T cells enriched from blood (not recorded which). The receptors were gathered from a man younger than 45 who had recovered from COVID-19.

This clone was seen once. Different DNA sequences within this sample yield the same CDR3. This sequence joins TRBV5-5 and TRBJ1-5, with TRBD1 identical over 9 bases. With V trimmed by 4 bases and J by 0 bases, 2 bases remained unmatched. CDR3 length: 15 amino acids. Germline-derived CDR1 and CDR2 are SGHKS and YYEKEE (reference sequence). The CDR3, as DNA: TGTGCCAGCAGCAGGACAGGGGATAGCAATCAGCCCCAGCATTTT. Translation: CASSRTGDSNQPQHF.

The CDR3 DNA reads TGTGCCAGCACAGGACAGGGCAATCAGCCCCAGCATTTT. It codes for CASTGQGNQPQHF. The chain uses TRBV21-1 and TRBJ1-5; the table's D gene call, TRBD1, was not cross checked with the DNA. TRBV21-1 is described as a pseudogene. CDR3 length: 13 amino acids.

V usage is TRBV29-1 and J usage is TRBJ1-1; D gene ambiguous. The CDR3 has 13 residues. With 4 bases removed from V and 5 bases from J, the gap between germline ends came to 14 bases. CDR1 and CDR2 (germline): SQVTM, ANQGSEA. CDR3 loop: CSVGPRGSTEAFF. The CDR3 DNA is TGCAGCGTTGGCCCTAGAGGGAGTACTGAAGCTTTCTTT.

V is TRBV27 and J is TRBJ2-7; no reliable D call. The CDR3 is made up of 14 amino acids. CDR1 is MNHEY, CDR2 SMNVEV, per germline (reference sequence). The V and J ends lost 0 bases and 2 bases respectively, with 8 bases between them. The CDR3: CASSLSSETYEQYF. Written as DNA, the CDR3 is TGTGCCAGCAGTTTATCGTCGGAGACCTACGAGCAGTACTTC.

The CDR3 DNA reads as TGTGCCAGCCTTCAGGACAGGACCTATAATTCACCCCTCCACTTT. Amino acid sequence: CASLQDRTYNSPLHF. V and J are TRBV6-5 and TRBJ1-6; 7 positions match TRBD1. With V trimmed by 8 bases and J by 2 bases, 6 bases remained unmatched. The CDR3 loop spans 15 amino acids. Per the germline V gene, CDR1 is MNHEY and CDR2 is SVGAGI.

V usage is TRBV7-6 and J usage is TRBJ2-7, with 9 bases fitting TRBD1. J gave up 0 bases and V 5 bases, and 5 bases lay outside the gene matches. The CDR3 has 15 residues. Germline V gene sequence: CDR1 SGHVS, CDR2 FNYEAQ. The CDR3 region is CASSPGTGISYEQYF. The CDR3, as DNA: TGTGCCAGCAGCCCAGGGACAGGGATCTCCTACGAGCAGTACTTC.

The chain carries TRBV6-5 and TRBJ1-5; 8 bases map to TRBD1. Germline CDR1 and CDR2: MNHEY and SVGAGI. This CDR3 has 14 amino acids. The V segment lost 4 bases and the J segment 4 bases; nucleotides outside the gene matches: 3. The CDR3 protein is CASSFTGGNQPQHF. CDR3 nucleotides: TGTGCCAGCAGTTTCACAGGGGGGAATCAGCCCCAGCATTTT.

This rearrangement joins TRBV5-4 to TRBJ1-4; 8 nucleotides agree with TRBD1. The V gene's germline CDR1 is SGHNT and CDR2 YYREEE (reference sequence). Germline trimming cut 4 bases from V and 7 bases from J; bases unmatched to any gene: 9. CDR3 size: 15 residues. The CDR3 spells CASSVQGARGEKLFF. CDR3 DNA sequence: TGTGCCAGCAGCGTCCAGGGGGCGCGGGGTGAAAAACTGTTTTTT. Supplemented by reference TRBV5-4 and TRBJ1-4, the full variable domain reads ETGVTQSPTHLIKTRGQQVTLRCSSQSGHNTVSWYQQALGQGPQFIFQYYREEENGRGNFPPRFSGLQFPNYSSELNVNALELDDSALYLCASSVQGARGEKLFFGSGTQLSVL.

This chain links TRBV9 with TRBJ2-3, with 7 bases fitting TRBD2. Germline assignment: CDR1 SGDLS and CDR2 YYNGEE. Trimming removed 0 bases from V and 1 base from J; junction bases left unmatched: 2. The CDR3 totals 15 residues. CDR3 loop: CASSVGAGGTDTQYF. The DNA of the CDR3 is TGTGCCAGCAGCGTAGGGGCGGGGGGCACAGATACGCAGTATTTT.

The chain recombines TRBV7-3 with TRBJ2-5; D uncertain. The germline V and J ends were trimmed by 5 bases and 1 base, with 14 bases remaining between them. The CDR3 length is 15 residues. Germline CDR1 and CDR2: SGHTA and FQGTGA. CDR3 in DNA: TGTGCCAGCAGCCCGTTTCCCACGGGCCAAGAGACCCAGTACTTC. Translated, it gives CASSPFPTGQETQYF.

This chain links TRBV7-2 with TRBJ2-6; 9 nucleotides match TRBD1. V lost 5 bases to trimming and J lost 9 bases; unmatched junction nucleotides: 2. Germline V gene lookup returns CDR1 SGHTA and CDR2 FQGNSA. This CDR3 is 13 amino acids long. The CDR3: CASSADRGNVLTF. Here the CDR3 DNA reads TGTGCCAGCAGCGCGGACAGGGGCAACGTCCTGACTTTC.

The chain joins TRBV27 to TRBJ1-1, with D uncertain. V shed 1 base and J shed 1 base, with 10 bases lying between them. The CDR3 covers 15 residues. Germline lookup yields CDR1 MNHEY and CDR2 SMNVEV (reference sequence). The CDR3 loop is CASSLYGVSNTEAFF. In nucleotides, the CDR3 is TGTGCCAGCAGTTTATACGGGGTTTCGAACACTGAAGCTTTCTTT.

The chain carries TRBV25-1 and TRBJ2-7; weak D call: TRBD1 (5 bases). The CDR3 length is 13 residues. Germline lookup yields CDR1 MGHDK and CDR2 SYGVNS. Deletions cut 8 bases from V and 2 bases from J, with 13 bases between. CDR3 in amino acids: CASRKTATYEQYF. In DNA form, the CDR3 reads TGTGCCAGCCGCAAGACAGCCACCTACGAGCAGTACTTC.

The genes are TRBV27 and TRBJ1-2; 8 bases align to TRBD1. The CDR3 has 15 residues. Germline V lookup: CDR1 MNHEY, CDR2 SMNVEV (reference sequence). V lost 1 base to trimming and J lost 7 bases; unmatched junction nucleotides: 8. Written as DNA, the CDR3 is TGTGCCAGCAGTTTATTGGGCCAGGGGGCAGGTGGCTACACCTTC. This codes for CASSLLGQGAGGYTF.

The chain is built from TRBV5-6 and TRBJ2-7, with 7 bases aligning to TRBD2. Germline V gene data show CDR1 as SGHDT and CDR2 as YYEEEE. V dropped 4 bases and J dropped 3; count of bases not matched to a gene: 13. The CDR3 contains 16 residues. DNA of the CDR3: TGTGCCAGCAGCACGATTTGGGAGGGTACGGGCTACGAGCAGTACTTC. It specifies CASSTIWEGTGYEQYF. Complete variable domain (other parts from reference TRBV5-6 and TRBJ2-7): DAGVTQSPTHLIKTRGQQVTLRCSPKSGHDTVSWYQQALGQGPQFIFQYYEEEERQRGNFPDRFSGHQFPNYSSELNVNALLLGDSALYLCASSTIWEGTGYEQYFGPGTRLTVT.

As to this clone: The same CDR3 also results from other DNA sequences found in this sample. V usage is TRBV6-5 and J usage is TRBJ1-6, with a tentative D call TRBD1 (6 bases). The CDR3 is 13 residues long. Germline CDR1 reads MNHEY; CDR2 reads SVGAGI. V shed 6 bases and J shed 6 bases, with 9 bases lying between them. The CDR3 sequence is CASRDSRNSPLHF. In DNA form, the CDR3 reads TGTGCCAGCAGGGACAGCCGTAATTCACCCCTCCACTTT.

The rearrangement uses TRBV7-3 and TRBJ1-2; D is ambiguous. This CDR3 has 14 residues. Trimming removed 1 base at V and 5 bases at J, with 11 bases between. The germline V gene encodes CDR1 SGHTA and CDR2 FQGTGA. The CDR3 bases are TGTGCCAGCAGCTTAAGGAGCCGCGCGTATGGCTACACCTTC. Its translation is CASSLRSRAYGYTF.

V usage is TRBV30 and J usage is TRBJ1-1, with a weak D call TRBD1 (5 bases). The V end lost 3 bases, the J end lost 11 bases, and 13 bases lay between the germline ends. Germline loops: CDR1 GTSNPN, CDR2 SVGIG (reference sequence). The CDR3 runs 11 residues. CDR3 in amino acids: CAWSIGGSAFF. The DNA of the CDR3 is TGTGCCTGGAGCATCGGGGGATCGGCTTTCTTT.

This clone is a singleton in its sample. The chain links TRBV4-3 to TRBJ2-5, with a weak D call TRBD2 (5 bases). The CDR3 covers 13 residues. The ends were cut back, 1 base at V and 4 bases at J, with 7 bases in the middle. Germline lookup yields CDR1 LGHNA and CDR2 YSLEER. The CDR3 sequence is CASSQVLVETQYF. The CDR3, as DNA: TGCGCCAGCAGCCAAGTACTAGTAGAGACCCAGTACTTC.

The V call is TRBV7-9, the J call TRBJ1-1; no clear D. The CDR3 runs 13 residues. The ends were cut back, 3 bases at V and 4 bases at J, with 9 bases in the middle. Germline-derived CDR1 and CDR2 are SEHNR and FQNEAQ (reference sequence). The chain's CDR3 is CASSFGLRTEAFF. CDR3 nucleotides: TGTGCCAGCAGCTTCGGGTTGCGCACTGAAGCTTTCTTT. The full variable domain, rest sourced from reference TRBV7-9 and TRBJ1-1, is DTGVSQNPRHKITKRGQNVTFRCDPISEHNRLYWYRQTLGQGPEFLTYFQNEAQLEKSRLLSDRFSAERPKGSFSTLEIQRTEQGDSAMYLCASSFGLRTEAFFGQGTRLTVV.

The J gene is TRBJ1-1, the V gene TRBV7-2; D possibly corresponds to TRBD1 (5 bases). Germline CDR1 is SGHTA and CDR2 is FQGNSA. This CDR3 contains 15 residues. The germline V and J ends were trimmed by 4 bases and 1 base, with 13 bases remaining between them. The CDR3 region is CASSSSSGGNTEAFF. For the CDR3, the DNA is TGTGCCAGCAGCTCAAGCTCGGGGGGGAACACTGAAGCTTTCTTT.